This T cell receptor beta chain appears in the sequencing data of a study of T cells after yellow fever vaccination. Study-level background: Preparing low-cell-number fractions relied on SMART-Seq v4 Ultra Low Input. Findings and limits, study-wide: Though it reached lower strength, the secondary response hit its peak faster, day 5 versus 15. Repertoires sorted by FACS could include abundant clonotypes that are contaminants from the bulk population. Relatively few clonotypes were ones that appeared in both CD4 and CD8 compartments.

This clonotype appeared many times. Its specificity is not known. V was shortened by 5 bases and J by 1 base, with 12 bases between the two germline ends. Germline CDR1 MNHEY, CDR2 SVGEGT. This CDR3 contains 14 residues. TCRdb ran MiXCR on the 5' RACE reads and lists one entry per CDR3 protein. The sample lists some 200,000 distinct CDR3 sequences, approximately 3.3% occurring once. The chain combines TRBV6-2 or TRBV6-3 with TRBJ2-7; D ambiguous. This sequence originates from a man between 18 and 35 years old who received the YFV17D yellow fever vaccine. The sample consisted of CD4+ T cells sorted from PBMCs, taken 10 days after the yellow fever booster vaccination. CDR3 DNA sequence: TGTGCCAGCAGTGCCAGGCCGGATTCCTACGAGCAGTACGTC. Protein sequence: CASSARPDSYEQYV.